The sequence of this T cell receptor (beta chain) was determined in a study of shared clonotypes between healthy human individuals. As regards this clone: The antigen is not known.

Splitting the CD4+ cells yielded a CD45RA+ naive subset and a CD45RA-negative memory subset. Each subset's genomic DNA was shared equally among a number of immunoSEQ plates. TCRdb's table, derived via immunoSEQ multiplex PCR, lists solely in-frame clones and lacks some. Here the sample spans hundreds of thousands of clones, approximately 73% being singletons. Study results and limitations: Rarefaction revealed incomplete sorted-subset sequencing despite large depth. Investigators expected sequencing depth to affect clonotype sharing among donors.

CDR1 is SGHTA and CDR2 is FQGNSA in the germline V gene. The ends were cut back, 5 bases at V and 8 bases at J, with 9 bases in the middle. The CDR3 runs to 12 residues. The chain couples TRBV7-2 to TRBJ1-4; D unclear. This sequence originates from a woman aged 25 to 39 in good health. The sample comprised memory CD4+ T cells sorted from blood. Subset given: CD45RA-negative fraction. The CDR3 spells CASSPLGEKLFF. Written as DNA, the CDR3 is TGTGCCAGCAGCCCCCTCGGGGAAAAACTGTTTTTT.